Included here is one T cell receptor (beta chain) sequence, with context. Antigen: not known. Germline CDR1 is SGHNT and CDR2 is YYREEE (reference sequence). The CDR3 loop spans 13 amino acids. The V end was cut by 2 bases, the J end by 5 bases, with 7 bases between. RNA in amounts of roughly 0.5 to 1 ug was reverse transcribed with random hexamers. TCRdb reprocessed the immunoSEQ multiplex PCR reads with MiXCR, giving one entry per CDR3 protein. The data hold roughly 140,000 distinct CDR3 sequences, with approximately 96% observed a single time. The sample comes from a study of CD8 T cells in Susac syndrome. Study findings and constraints: None of the CD4+ T cell repertoires in Susac syndrome showed clonal expansion.

This rearrangement joins TRBV5-4 to TRBJ1-4; D uncertain. The sequence was collected from a human donor with Susac syndrome. The source material was CD4+ T cells from PBMCs. The DNA for the CDR3 is TGTGCCAGCAGCTTTCCGGGGAATGAAAAACTGTTTTTT. Protein: CASSFPGNEKLFF.